Below are 30 T cell receptor beta chains sequenced from a single sample in a study of cytomegalovirus exposure and HLA in healthy donors. Primers for the PCR totalled 60 Vbeta and 13 Jbeta. Assay used: immunoSEQ multiplex PCR; TCRdb lists only in-frame clones, some missing. The sample contains over 150,000 clones, 60% to 85% of which appear only once. Material for sequencing was PBMCs. The receptors here all came from a male donor in good health and CMV-seropositive.

The gene calls are TRBV7-9 and TRBJ1-5, with D tentatively TRBD1 (5 bases). This CDR3 spans 16 amino acids. Looked up from germline, CDR1 is SEHNR and CDR2 is FQNEAQ (reference sequence). The V end lost 1 base, the J end lost 5 bases, and 15 bases lay between the germline ends. The chain's CDR3 is CASSLGQGKRDQPQHF. The CDR3 bases are TGTGCCAGCAGCTTAGGGCAGGGAAAAAGGGATCAGCCCCAGCATTTT.

The V and J genes are TRBV4-1 and TRBJ2-3, with 11 bases fitting TRBD2. The CDR3 extends over 17 amino acids. Losses at the gene ends were 0 bases for V and 1 base for J; bases not matched to a gene: 3. Looked up from germline, CDR1 is MGHRA and CDR2 is YSYEKL. The chain's CDR3 is CASSQESGLAGTDTQYF. CDR3 sequence (DNA): TGCGCCAGCAGCCAAGAATCGGGACTAGCGGGCACAGATACGCAGTATTTT.

V and J are TRBV30 and TRBJ1-1, with TRBD1 as a possible D gene (6 bases). The CDR3 sequence is 14 residues long. V lost 4 bases, J lost 5 bases, and 17 bases lay in between. Germline CDR1 is GTSNPN and CDR2 is SVGIG (reference sequence). The CDR3 nucleotides are TGTGCCTGGACCTCGGGCAGGGGATTTACTGAAGCTTTCTTT. Residues: CAWTSGRGFTEAFF.

The V and J genes are TRBV25-1 and TRBJ1-3, with 9 bases aligning to TRBD1. The CDR3 length is 18 residues. Trimming at V came to 0 bases and at J to 0 bases, leaving 6 bases not matched to a gene. Germline loops: CDR1 MGHDK, CDR2 SYGVNS. The CDR3 bases are TGTGCCAGCAGTGAATACTTGGGACAGGGTGCCTCTGGAAACACCATATATTTT. Residues: CASSEYLGQGASGNTIYF.

The V call is TRBV7-9, the J call TRBJ2-5; 11 bases are shared with TRBD2. The V gene end was trimmed by 5 bases and the J gene end by 5 bases; junction bases not matched to a gene: 10. This CDR3 is built from 16 residues. The germline gives CDR1 SEHNR, CDR2 FQNEAQ (reference sequence). CDR3 nucleotide sequence: TGTGCCAGCAGCCCCCTGACTAGCGGGGATGGGGAGACCCAGTACTTC. Encoded protein: CASSPLTSGDGETQYF.

The DNA for the CDR3 is TGTGCCAGCAGCGCTGGGACAGCGAGCTACACCTTC. Its translation is CASSAGTASYTF. The chain is built from TRBV9 and TRBJ1-2, with TRBD1 matching 7 bases. The CDR3 has 12 amino acids. The germline CDR1 and CDR2 sequences are SGDLS and YYNGEE. After removal of 3 bases from V and 9 bases from J, the junction contained 5 bases not matched to a gene.

The V gene is TRBV2, the J gene TRBJ1-2, with a tentative D call TRBD1 (5 bases). The CDR3 has 14 residues. V dropped 4 bases and J dropped 3 bases, with 12 bases sitting between them. Germline V lookup: CDR1 SNHLY, CDR2 FYNNEI. In DNA, the CDR3 is TGTGCCAGCAGTGTCGCCAGGGATGACTATGGCTACACCTTC. Its protein product is CASSVARDDYGYTF.

V gene TRBV6-1 combines with J gene TRBJ2-3; TRBD1 is a possible D gene (6 bases). There are 14 residues in the CDR3. Germline V gene lookup returns CDR1 MNHNS and CDR2 SASEGT. V lost 5 bases to trimming and J lost 1 base, with 10 bases between them. CDR3 sequence: CASSLQGGTDTQYF. CDR3 DNA: TGTGCCAGCAGTTTACAGGGTGGCACAGATACGCAGTATTTT.

V and J are TRBV5-1 and TRBJ2-7; 8 bases are a match to TRBD1. The CDR3 is 14 amino acids. V was pared by 5 bases and J by 1 base, with 5 bases of the junction left unmatched. CDR1 SGHRS and CDR2 YFSETQ come from the germline V gene. The CDR3 DNA is TGCGCCAGCAGGACAGGGGTCCGTTCCTACGAGCAGTACTTC. It yields the protein CASRTGVRSYEQYF.

This clone was recorded a few times. The chain carries TRBV4-1 and TRBJ1-6; TRBD1 matches at 7 bases. CDR1 is MGHRA, CDR2 YSYEKL, per germline. J lost 6 bases, V lost 7 bases, and 9 bases had no gene match. This CDR3 is 15 amino acids long. CDR3 DNA sequence: TGCGCCAGCACCCGAGGGACAGTCCTTAATTCACCCCTCCACTTT. Protein sequence: CASTRGTVLNSPLHF.

This clone was observed a handful of times. The gene calls are TRBV5-4 and TRBJ1-2; maybe TRBD1 (5 bases). With 2 bases removed from V and 3 bases from J, the gap between germline ends came to 11 bases. CDR3 length: 14 residues. Germline assignment: CDR1 SGHNT and CDR2 YYREEE (reference sequence). Here the CDR3 reads CASSLDDRDYGYTF. CDR3 bases: TGTGCCAGCAGCTTAGATGACAGAGACTATGGCTACACCTTC.

This chain joins TRBV9 and TRBJ2-3; the D gene is possibly TRBD2 (5 bases). The CDR3 extends over 14 amino acids. Germline values: CDR1 SGDLS, CDR2 YYNGEE. V lost 0 bases, J lost 3 bases, and 8 bases lay in between. The CDR3 protein is CASSVETGTDTQYF. The DNA for the CDR3 is TGTGCCAGCAGCGTAGAGACGGGGACAGATACGCAGTATTTT. The whole variable domain, filled in from reference TRBV9 and TRBJ2-3, reads DSGVTQTPKHLITATGQRVTLRCSPRSGDLSVYWYQQSLDQGLQFLIQYYNGEERAKGNILERFSAQQFPDLHSELNLSSLELGDSALYFCASSVETGTDTQYFGPGTRLTVL.

The V call is TRBV10-2, the J call TRBJ2-6; possible D gene TRBD1, 6 bases. CDR3 length equals 15 residues. Germline lookup yields CDR1 WSHSY and CDR2 SAAADI. Trimming removed 10 bases from V and 0 bases from J, with 13 bases in between. CDR3 amino acids: CATSGRGSGANVLTF. For the CDR3, the DNA is TGCGCCACCTCGGGCAGGGGCTCTGGGGCCAACGTCCTGACTTTC.

The genes are TRBV5-4 and TRBJ2-7; TRBD2 is a possible D gene (5 bases). Germline V gene sequence: CDR1 SGHNT, CDR2 YYREEE (reference sequence). V was shortened by 0 bases and J by 5 bases, with 6 bases between the two germline ends. The CDR3 runs 12 residues. The CDR3 DNA is TGTGCCAGCAGCTTGGACGGGAACGAGCAGTACTTC. It encodes CASSLDGNEQYF.

In this sample, this clone turned up once. The junction shows a germline mismatch at one end, possibly a read error. The CDR3 DNA sequence: TGTGCTAGCAGCTACAGGGGACTGCATGAGCAGTACTTC. Translation: CASSYRGLHEQYF. This chain links TRBV7-7 with TRBJ2-5, with TRBD1 as a possible D gene (7 bases). The CDR3 contains 13 residues. Germline V gene sequence: CDR1 SSHAT, CDR2 FNYEAQ (reference sequence).

V gene TRBV7-2 combines with J gene TRBJ2-3; 9 bases align to TRBD2. This CDR3 has 16 amino acids. Germline-derived CDR1 and CDR2 are SGHTA and FQGNSA. J lost 4 bases, V lost 7 bases, and 12 bases had no gene match. CDR3 nucleotides: TGTGCCAGCACCCCAAGAGGGACTAGCATCGCAGATACGCAGTATTTT. Translating gives CASTPRGTSIADTQYF. Variable domain in full (rest from reference TRBV7-2 and TRBJ2-3): GAGVSQSPSNKVTEKGKDVELRCDPISGHTALYWYRQSLGQGLEFLIYFQGNSAPDKSGLPSDRFSAERTGGSVSTLTIQRTQQEDSAVYLCASTPRGTSIADTQYFGPGTRLTVL.

In this sample, this clone turned up once. This chain connects TRBV27 to TRBJ1-5, with 9 bases lining up with TRBD1. The germline V gene encodes CDR1 MNHEY and CDR2 SMNVEV (reference sequence). There are 15 residues in the CDR3. J gave up 6 bases and V 4 bases, and 7 bases lay outside the gene matches. CDR3 sequence (DNA): TGTGCCAGCAGTTCAGGGACAGGGTGGGGTCAGCCCCAGCATTTT. Its translation: CASSSGTGWGQPQHF.

The chain carries TRBV2 and TRBJ1-2; possibly TRBD1 for D (6 bases). V gave up 8 bases and J gave up 10 bases, with 14 bases separating them. This CDR3 contains 11 residues. Germline assignment: CDR1 SNHLY and CDR2 FYNNEI. The chain's CDR3 is CASFTAGVYTF. The CDR3 DNA is TGTGCCAGCTTTACGGCAGGGGTCTACACCTTC.

V and J are TRBV6-5 and TRBJ2-5; TRBD2 might be the D (6 bases). Trimming pared 7 bases from V and 2 bases from J, leaving 14 bases between. Germline lookup yields CDR1 MNHEY and CDR2 SVGAGI. The CDR3 consists of 14 residues. The CDR3 coding sequence is TGTGCCAGCATCCTGGGAGGCAGTCAAGAGACCCAGTACTTC. Protein: CASILGGSQETQYF.

This clone has a count of ten or more. This chain links TRBV6-4 with TRBJ2-1; D remains ambiguous. Trimming removed 6 bases from V and 9 bases from J, with 18 bases in between. The germline V gene has CDR1 MRHNA and CDR2 SNTAGT. This CDR3 has 14 amino acids. Written as DNA, the CDR3 is TGTGCCAGCAGCGCCCGCCCAGGCCTGACTGAGCAGTTCTTC. Amino acid sequence: CASSARPGLTEQFF.

The chain is built from TRBV5-1 and TRBJ1-1, with TRBD1 matching over 11 bases. Unmatched junction bases numbered 10, after V lost 5 bases and J lost 4 bases. This CDR3 has 16 amino acids. In germline, CDR1 is SGHRS, CDR2 YFSETQ. CDR3 nucleotides: TGCGCCAGCAGTTCCCTATCCGGGACAGGGGGCACTGAAGCTTTCTTT. Encoded protein: CASSSLSGTGGTEAFF.

The chain has TRBV6-1 and TRBJ1-2; possibly TRBD1 for D (5 bases). V was cut by 6 bases and J by 4 bases, with 18 bases left in between. Looked up from germline, CDR1 is MNHNS and CDR2 is SASEGT. This CDR3 comprises 15 residues. This CDR3 reads CASSADRDTLYGYTF. The CDR3 DNA is TGTGCCAGCAGCGCCGACAGAGATACTCTCTATGGCTACACCTTC.

The chain combines TRBV15 with TRBJ2-1; D perhaps matches TRBD1 (5 bases). The CDR3 consists of 15 residues. The V end was cut by 8 bases, the J end by 3 bases, with 17 bases between. Germline V gene lookup returns CDR1 LNHNV and CDR2 YYDKDF (reference sequence). This CDR3 is CATLPHPDSYNEQFF. CDR3 bases: TGTGCCACCTTACCCCATCCTGACAGCTACAATGAGCAGTTCTTC. Full variable domain (remainder filled in from reference TRBV15 and TRBJ2-1): DAMVIQNPRYQVTQFGKPVTLSCSQTLNHNVMYWYQQKSSQAPKLLFHYYDKDFNNEADTPDNFQSRRPNTSFCFLDIRSPGLGDTAMYLCATLPHPDSYNEQFFGPGTRLTVL.

With respect to this clone: Other DNA sequences in the same sample also yield this CDR3. The chain links TRBV19 to TRBJ1-1; D is perhaps TRBD1 (6 bases). The length of the CDR3 is 14 residues. V lost 5 bases to trimming and J lost 4 bases, with 14 bases between them. Germline V CDR1 and CDR2: LNHDA, SQIVND (reference sequence). The CDR3 coding sequence is TGTGCCAGTAGTTCAGGGAGGGGGGGCACTGAAGCTTTCTTT. Its translation is CASSSGRGGTEAFF. The variable domain in full, with the rest retrieved from reference TRBV19 and TRBJ1-1, is DGGITQSPKYLFRKEGQNVTLSCEQNLNHDAMYWYRQDPGQGLRLIYYSQIVNDFQKGDIAEGYSVSREKKESFPLTVTSAQKNPTAFYLCASSSGRGGTEAFFGQGTRLTVV.

The V gene is TRBV6-5, the J gene TRBJ2-1, with TRBD2 as a possible D gene (7 bases). V lost 2 bases to trimming and J lost 6 bases, with 17 bases between them. This CDR3 has 16 residues. CDR1 MNHEY and CDR2 SVGAGI come from the germline V gene. CDR3 sequence: CASSYARAGAPNEQFF. CDR3 sequence (DNA): TGTGCCAGCAGTTACGCACGGGCGGGGGCCCCCAATGAGCAGTTCTTC.

The chain recombines TRBV30 with TRBJ2-7; D ambiguous. CDR1 is GTSNPN and CDR2 is SVGIG in the germline V gene (reference sequence). The CDR3 is 14 amino acids. V dropped 0 bases and J dropped 2 bases, with 11 bases sitting between them. The CDR3, as DNA: TGTGCCTGGAGTGTAAGAGTCAGGCCCTACGAGCAGTACTTC. This translates into CAWSVRVRPYEQYF.

This clone was observed a few times. The chain recombines TRBV5-1 with TRBJ2-7; the match to TRBD2 covers 12 bases. The junction had 9 bases not matched to a gene; V was cut back by 0 bases and J by 5 bases. This CDR3 has 17 amino acids. Germline assignment: CDR1 SGHRS and CDR2 YFSETQ. The CDR3 coding sequence is TGCGCCAGCAGCTTGGTGCCTAGCGGGGGGGAGAGCCACGAGCAGTACTTC. Protein: CASSLVPSGGESHEQYF.

In nucleotides, the CDR3 is TGTGCCAGCAGTGAGGAATACGGAGGCACAGATACGCAGTATTTT. It yields the protein CASSEEYGGTDTQYF. The chain combines TRBV6-1 with TRBJ2-3; the D is unclear. Between the trimmed V and J ends, which lost 3 bases and 1 base, there was a span of 11 bases. The CDR3 is 15 residues long. Per the germline V gene, CDR1 is MNHNS and CDR2 is SASEGT.

V gene TRBV19 combines with J gene TRBJ2-2, with 7 bases lining up with TRBD2. V was pared by 9 bases and J by 1 base, with 5 bases of the junction left unmatched. CDR3 length equals 14 residues. CDR1 LNHDA and CDR2 SQIVND come from the germline V gene (reference sequence). The DNA for the CDR3 is TGTGCCAGCGGCGGGGGTTGGAACACCGGGGAGCTGTTTTTT. Translating it yields CASGGGWNTGELFF.

The chain is built from TRBV29-1 and TRBJ2-5, with 8 bases lining up with TRBD1. Germline CDR1 reads SQVTM; CDR2 reads ANQGSEA. J was trimmed by 5 bases and V by 4 bases; bases with no gene match: 9. The CDR3 has 14 amino acids. The CDR3 loop is CSVGSDRGLETQYF. The CDR3 DNA sequence: TGCAGCGTTGGGAGTGACAGGGGCCTGGAGACCCAGTACTTC.